This TCR beta chain was recovered during a study of Ad26.COV2.S vaccination and SARS-CoV-2 variants. Turning to the study itself: The study gave Ad26.COV2.S intramuscularly, once or twice 56 days apart.

Study-wide points: Those who received vaccine or placebo ended up with similar non-spike TCR breadth.

Treatment here: about 20 received Ad26.COV2.S at low or high dose, single or two shots; roughly five received placebo; per-sample allocation not given. Vaccine and placebo recipients were sampled on day 63 after the first injection. An adult aged 18-55 years in Boston served as the donor. Germline CDR1 SGHRS, CDR2 YFSETQ. J gave up 5 bases and V 0 bases, and 2 bases lay outside the gene matches. The CDR3 extends over 16 amino acids. Generated by immunoSEQ multiplex PCR, the TCRdb table keeps only in-frame clones and is missing some. The data hold about 420,000 clones, with roughly 90% observed a single time. A note on this clone: Its antigen is currently unknown.

The clonotype originates from a person between 18 and 65 years old who received the Ad26.COV2.S COVID-19 vaccine or a placebo. The material was peripheral blood, obtained in a trial of Ad26.COV2.S vaccine versus placebo. The genes are TRBV5-1 and TRBJ2-2, with 12 nucleotides matching TRBD1. As DNA, the CDR3 is TGCGCCAGCAGCTTGGGGGACAGGGGGCTAACCGGGGAGCTGTTTTTT. This encodes CASSLGDRGLTGELFF.